This TCR beta chain came from a study of CD8+ T cells in alopecia areata. Study-level results: Sequencing of scalp samples also captures resident alphabeta T cells of normal skin.

With regard to this clone: Its antigen is not known.

Patients with alopecia areata provided lesional scalp punch biopsies as well as peripheral blood. Sorting from PBMCs produced CD4+ and CD8+ T cells. Per the germline V gene, CDR1 is SEHNR and CDR2 is FQNEAQ (reference sequence). This CDR3 region has 15 residues. The germline V and J ends were trimmed by 5 bases and 4 bases, with 15 bases remaining between them. As the sequencing template, cDNA was produced by extracting RNA and reverse transcribing it. Repertoires were generated with immunoSEQ multiplex PCR, while TCRdb's copy carries only in-frame clones and drops some. The sample shows about 110,000 clones, about 60% of them seen only once.

This receptor was identified in a human donor with alopecia areata. Sequenced material: NKG2D-low CD8+ T cells sorted from blood. The V gene is TRBV7-9, the J gene TRBJ2-1; either TRBD1 or TRBD2 may fit D (5 bases each). CDR3 bases: TGTGCCAGCAGCATCCGGGACCGTACATACAATGAGCAGTTCTTC. Residues: CASSIRDRTYNEQFF.